What follows describes a single T cell receptor (beta chain). The V gene lost 5 bases and the J gene lost 4 bases, with 9 bases spanning the gap. CDR1 and CDR2 from the germline V gene are PRHDT and FYEKMQ (reference sequence). The CDR3 loop spans 13 amino acids. The entry originates in a study of blood T cell repertoires in COVID-19. Data came from immunoSEQ multiplex PCR; TCRdb stores just in-frame clones and leaves some out. The sample lists 270,000 or so clones, around 87% occurring once. The TCR originated in a woman aged 55-69 years with COVID-19, enrolled during active disease. Sequencing input: peripheral blood. The chain has TRBV13 and TRBJ1-3; D uncertain. The CDR3 loop is CASSPYSGNTIYF. The CDR3 coding sequence is TGTGCCAGCAGCCCCTATTCAGGAAACACCATATATTTT.